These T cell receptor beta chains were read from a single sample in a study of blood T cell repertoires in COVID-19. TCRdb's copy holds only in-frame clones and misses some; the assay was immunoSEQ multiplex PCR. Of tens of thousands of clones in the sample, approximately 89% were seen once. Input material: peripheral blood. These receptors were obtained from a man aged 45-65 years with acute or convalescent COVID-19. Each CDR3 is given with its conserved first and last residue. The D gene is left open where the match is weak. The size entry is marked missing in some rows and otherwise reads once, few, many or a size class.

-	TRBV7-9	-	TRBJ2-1	TGTGCCAGCAGCTTAGGTCAGTACAACAATGAGCAGTTCTTC	CASSLGQYNNEQFF
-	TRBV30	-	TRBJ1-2	TGTGCCTGCCAGGGGATGGGGTTGGGCTACACCTTC	CACQGMGLGYTF
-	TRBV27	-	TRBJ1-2	TGTGCCAGCAGTTTAGTGGCAGGGGATGGCTACACCTTC	CASSLVAGDGYTF
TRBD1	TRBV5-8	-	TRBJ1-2	TGTGCCAGCAGCTTGGGGCAGGGGGCATATGGCTACACCTTC	CASSLGQGAYGYTF
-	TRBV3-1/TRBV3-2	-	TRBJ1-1	TGTGCCAGCAGCCAGAATGGCCAGAACACTGAAGCTTTCTTT	CASSQNGQNTEAFF
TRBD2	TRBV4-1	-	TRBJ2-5	TGCGCCAGCAGGTTGACTAGCGGCCAAGAGACCCAGTACTTC	CASRLTSGQETQYF
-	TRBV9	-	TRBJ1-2	TGTGCCAGCAGCGTAGACGGGGAGTTGGATGGCTACACCTTC	CASSVDGELDGYTF
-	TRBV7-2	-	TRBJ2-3	TGTGCCAGCAGCTTAACCAGGGGTTATACGGATACGCAGTATTTT	CASSLTRGYTDTQYF
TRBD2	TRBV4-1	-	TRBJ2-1	TGCGCCAGCAGCCAAGTGGCTGTTCCTGCGACTAGCGGGAGGGCAGGGCAGTTCTTC	CASSQVAVPATSGRAGQFF
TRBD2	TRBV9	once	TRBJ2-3	TGTGCCAGCAGCGTGCGCTCTAGCGGTAGCACAGATACGCAGTATTTT	CASSVRSSGSTDTQYF
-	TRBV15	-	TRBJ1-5	TGTGCCACCAGCAGACTTGGGACATGGGACGGTCAGCCCCAGCATTTT	CATSRLGTWDGQPQHF
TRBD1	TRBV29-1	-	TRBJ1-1	TGCAGCGTCAACAGGGGACCGAACACTGAAGCTTTCTTT	CSVNRGPNTEAFF
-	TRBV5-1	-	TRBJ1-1	TGCGCCAGCAGCTTGGACCCCACGACAGGAGGAGACACTGAAGCTTTCTTT	CASSLDPTTGGDTEAFF
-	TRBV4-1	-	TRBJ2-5	TGCGCCAGCAGCCAAGTGGAGTCCCAAGAGACCCAGTACTTC	CASSQVESQETQYF
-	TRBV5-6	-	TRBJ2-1	TGTGCCAGCAGCTTGAGGAGCGTATACAATGAGCAGTTCTTC	CASSLRSVYNEQFF
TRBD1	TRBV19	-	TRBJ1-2	TGTGCCAGTAGGGTGACAGGGGGCACGAACTATGGCTACACCTTC	CASRVTGGTNYGYTF
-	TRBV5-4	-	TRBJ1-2	TGTGCCAGCAGCTCCACGACAGGCTATGGCTACACCTTC	CASSSTTGYGYTF
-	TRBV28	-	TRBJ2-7	TGTGCCACAAGAAGGTTGGGGGGCGAGCAGTACTTC	CATRRLGGEQYF
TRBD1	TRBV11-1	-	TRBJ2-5	TGTGCCAGCACCGGGGACAGGGTAAAGACCCAGTACTTC	CASTGDRVKTQYF
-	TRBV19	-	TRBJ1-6	TGTGCCAGTAGTGCAGGGGAGGGTAATTCACCCCTCCACTTT	CASSAGEGNSPLHF
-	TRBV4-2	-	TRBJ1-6	TGTGCCAGCAGCCAACAGGGTAGAGGTTCACCCCTCCACTTT	CASSQQGRGSPLHF
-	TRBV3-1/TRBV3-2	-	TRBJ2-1	TGTGCCAGCAGCCAACCGGGGAATGAGCAGTTCTTC	CASSQPGNEQFF
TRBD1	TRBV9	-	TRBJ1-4	TGTGCCAGCAGCCCCCGGCAGGGGGCGGGTGAAAAACTGTTTTTT	CASSPRQGAGEKLFF